A single sample is the source of the 20 T cell receptor beta chains below, sequenced in a study of blood T cell repertoires in COVID-19. Clones were read by immunoSEQ multiplex PCR, and TCRdb kept only the in-frame ones, dropping some. This sample carries about 210,000 clones, approximately 75% of them seen once, and the ten largest clones take 9.2%. Sequenced: PBMCs or T cells enriched from blood (not recorded which). These receptors all come from a man between 40 and 49 years old who had recovered from COVID-19.

This rearrangement joins TRBV7-6 to TRBJ2-7; 7 nucleotides line up with TRBD1. V was pared by 3 bases and J by 4 bases, with 6 bases of the junction left unmatched. Germline V CDR1 and CDR2: SGHVS, FNYEAQ. This CDR3 is 14 amino acids long. The CDR3 loop is CASSLEQGRYEQYF. DNA of the CDR3: TGTGCCAGCAGCTTGGAACAGGGGCGGTACGAGCAGTACTTC.

The chain combines TRBV18 with TRBJ1-1; D might be TRBD1 (5 bases). There are 11 residues in the CDR3. The germline V and J ends were trimmed by 4 bases and 8 bases, with 8 bases remaining between them. CDR1 and CDR2 from the germline V gene are KGHSH and LQKENI. CDR3 nucleotide sequence: TGTGCCAGCTCACGACAGATAGAAGCTTTCTTT. This codes for CASSRQIEAFF.

The chain employs TRBV24-1 and TRBJ2-1, with D possibly being TRBD2 (6 bases). The CDR3 consists of 14 residues. V shed 3 bases and J shed 5 bases, with 10 bases lying between them. Per germline, CDR1 KGHDR and CDR2 SFDVKD. The CDR3 sequence: CATSDGGLHNEQFF. DNA for the CDR3: TGTGCCACCAGTGATGGGGGACTCCACAATGAGCAGTTCTTC.

The chain links TRBV30 to TRBJ1-2; the match to TRBD1 covers 9 bases. The trim removed 4 bases at V and 6 bases at J, leaving 12 bases unmatched. There are 15 residues in the CDR3. From germline, CDR1 is GTSNPN and CDR2 SVGIG (reference sequence). In nucleotides, the CDR3 is TGTGCCTGGACCTACCTGGAACAGGGGGCGGATGGCTACACCTTC. It encodes CAWTYLEQGADGYTF.

This chain uses TRBV5-1 with TRBJ1-1; a weak D match, TRBD1 (6 bases). CDR3 length equals 17 residues. Deletions cut 0 bases from V and 5 bases from J, with 20 bases between. Per germline, CDR1 SGHRS and CDR2 YFSETQ. The CDR3 DNA is TGCGCCAGCAGCTTGGTATCGGTCGACAGGCGGAGGACTGAAGCTTTCTTT. Protein: CASSLVSVDRRRTEAFF.

V is TRBV9 and J is TRBJ2-1, with D possibly TRBD2 on 6 matching bases. CDR1 SGDLS and CDR2 YYNGEE come from the germline V gene. The CDR3 spans 14 residues. Trimming left V 6 bases short and J 4 bases short, with 14 bases between. The CDR3 nucleotides read TGTGCCAGCAATCGGGACTCAGGGTACAATGAGCAGTTCTTC. Translating it yields CASNRDSGYNEQFF. Full variable domain (outside the CDR3, taken from reference TRBV9 and TRBJ2-1): DSGVTQTPKHLITATGQRVTLRCSPRSGDLSVYWYQQSLDQGLQFLIQYYNGEERAKGNILERFSAQQFPDLHSELNLSSLELGDSALYFCASNRDSGYNEQFFGPGTRLTVL.

The J gene is TRBJ1-2, the V gene TRBV4-2; D is perhaps TRBD1 (5 bases). V was clipped by 0 bases and J by 8 bases, with 13 bases between them. The germline V gene encodes CDR1 LGHNA and CDR2 YNFKEQ. The CDR3 runs 14 residues. The CDR3 loop reads CASSQEGQGGGYTF. CDR3 coding DNA: TGTGCCAGCAGCCAAGAAGGGCAGGGTGGGGGCTACACCTTC.

The chain carries TRBV19 and TRBJ2-3; 8 bases are shared with TRBD1. This CDR3 spans 14 amino acids. The germline CDR1 and CDR2 sequences are LNHDA and SQIVND (reference sequence). V was clipped by 9 bases and J by 4 bases; unmatched bases: 9. CDR3 protein: CASIDRGRPDTQYF. The CDR3 DNA follows: TGTGCCAGCATCGACAGGGGTCGGCCAGATACGCAGTATTTT.

This chain uses TRBV19 with TRBJ2-1, with TRBD2 as a possible D gene (6 bases). The germline V gene has CDR1 LNHDA and CDR2 SQIVND (reference sequence). The CDR3 runs to 16 residues. The V end was cut by 3 bases, the J end by 7 bases, with 19 bases between. The CDR3 coding sequence is TGTGCCAGTAGTATTGGGTGGAGGGTGGGTCGGAATGAGCAGTTCTTC. Translating it yields CASSIGWRVGRNEQFF.

J is TRBJ2-7 and V is TRBV14; D may be TRBD1 (5 bases). The CDR3 runs to 13 residues. Looked up from germline, CDR1 is SGHDN and CDR2 is FVKESK. Trimming pared 4 bases from V and 7 bases from J, leaving 14 bases between. The CDR3 sequence is CASSLGGAEEQYF. CDR3 coding DNA: TGTGCCAGCAGCCTGGGTGGGGCGGAGGAGCAGTACTTC.

The gene calls are TRBV19 and TRBJ2-1; 10 nucleotides line up with TRBD2. CDR1 is LNHDA, CDR2 SQIVND, per germline (reference sequence). There are 15 residues in the CDR3. V lost 2 bases to trimming and J lost 4 bases; unmatched junction nucleotides: 2. The CDR3 sequence: CASSIRTSGYNEQFF. The CDR3 DNA follows: TGTGCCAGTAGTATACGGACTAGCGGATACAATGAGCAGTTCTTC.

The chain uses TRBV12-5 and TRBJ2-1; weak D call: TRBD2 (5 bases). Trimming took off 1 base at V and 12 bases at J, with 16 bases between the two ends. The germline CDR1 and CDR2 sequences are LGHNT and FRNRAP. This CDR3 has 14 residues. The CDR3 sequence: CASGLERVRAWQFF. In DNA, the CDR3 is TGTGCTAGTGGTTTGGAGCGAGTGAGGGCTTGGCAGTTCTTC.

The chain joins TRBV5-1 to TRBJ1-1; a weak D match, TRBD1 (5 bases). The CDR3 consists of 15 residues. The V gene's germline CDR1 is SGHRS and CDR2 YFSETQ. V lost 4 bases to trimming and J lost 6 bases, with 19 bases between them. This CDR3 reads CASSPTGTDYAEAFF. The CDR3 bases are TGCGCCAGCAGCCCCACCGGGACGGACTACGCTGAAGCTTTCTTT.

The chain has TRBV18 and TRBJ2-7; TRBD2 aligns across 8 bases. Germline V gene data show CDR1 as KGHSH and CDR2 as LQKENI. The CDR3 totals 16 residues. The ends lost 8 bases at V and 4 bases at J; junction bases unmatched: 16. The CDR3 protein is CASAPQGGGGTYEQYF. The CDR3 region has the DNA TGTGCCAGCGCTCCTCAGGGCGGCGGGGGGACGTACGAGCAGTACTTC.

V usage is TRBV12-3 or TRBV12-4 and J usage is TRBJ2-5; perhaps TRBD1 as D (5 bases). CDR3 length equals 11 residues. V shed 2 bases and J shed 7 bases, with 5 bases lying between them. The CDR3: CASSLRGTQYF. Written as DNA, the CDR3 is TGTGCCAGCAGTTTAAGGGGGACCCAGTACTTC.

The chain recombines TRBV24-1 with TRBJ2-2, with D tentatively TRBD2 (5 bases). CDR1 KGHDR and CDR2 SFDVKD come from the germline V gene. V shed 0 bases and J shed 0 bases, with 10 bases lying between them. This CDR3 region has 17 residues. CDR3 protein: CATSDLGSGANTGELFF. The CDR3 bases are TGTGCCACCAGTGATTTGGGGAGCGGCGCGAACACCGGGGAGCTGTTTTTT.

This chain joins TRBV1 and TRBJ2-1; TRBD2, as called in the table, went unchecked against the DNA. TRBV1 represents a pseudogene. This CDR3 contains 16 residues. CDR3 sequence (DNA): TGCACCAGCAGCCATCCCACTAGCGGGAACGGCAATGAGCAGTTCTTC. Translating gives CTSSHPTSGNGNEQFF.

The rearrangement joins TRBV11-1 to TRBJ2-3; a possible D gene is TRBD2 (5 bases). The V and J ends lost 3 bases and 6 bases respectively, with 19 bases between them. This CDR3 spans 16 amino acids. Germline values: CDR1 SGHAT, CDR2 FQDESV (reference sequence). CDR3 sequence reads: CASSFASHSEADTQYF. The CDR3 bases are TGTGCCAGCAGCTTCGCCAGCCATAGCGAGGCGGATACGCAGTATTTT.

The chain recombines TRBV27 with TRBJ2-2; 7 nucleotides agree with TRBD1. The trim removed 4 bases at V and 13 bases at J, leaving 6 bases unmatched. CDR3 size: 12 residues. Germline CDR1 reads MNHEY; CDR2 reads SMNVEV (reference sequence). The CDR3 reads CASSSDRVVLFF. In nucleotides, the CDR3 is TGTGCCAGCAGTTCAGACAGGGTAGTGCTGTTTTTT.

This chain connects TRBV20-1 to TRBJ2-7, with 9 bases identical to TRBD1. This CDR3 is built from 11 residues. Germline assignment: CDR1 DFQATT and CDR2 SNEGSKA (reference sequence). V trimming: 6 bases; J trimming: 6 bases; junction bases outside the gene matches: 3. CDR3 protein: CSAATGGEQYF. The CDR3 nucleotides read TGCAGTGCCGCGACAGGGGGCGAGCAGTACTTC.